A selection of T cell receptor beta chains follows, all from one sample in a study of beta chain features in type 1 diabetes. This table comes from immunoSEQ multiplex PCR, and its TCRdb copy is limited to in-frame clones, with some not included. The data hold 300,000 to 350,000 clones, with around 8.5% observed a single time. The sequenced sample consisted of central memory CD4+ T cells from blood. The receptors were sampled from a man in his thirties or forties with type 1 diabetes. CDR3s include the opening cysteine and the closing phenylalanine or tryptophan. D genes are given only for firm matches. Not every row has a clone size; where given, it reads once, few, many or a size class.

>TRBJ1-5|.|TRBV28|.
TGTGCCAGCAGCCCTCCCGGACTTCAGCCCCAGCATTTT
CASSPPGLQPQHF
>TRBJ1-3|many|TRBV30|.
TGTGCCTGGAGTCGAGGCTCTGGAAACACCATATATTTT
CAWSRGSGNTIYF
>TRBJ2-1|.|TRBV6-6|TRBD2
TGTGCCACCGAGCTAGCGGGGGGATACAATGAGCAGTTCTTC
CATELAGGYNEQFF
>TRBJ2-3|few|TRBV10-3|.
TGTGCCATCAGTGAGGGGAACACAGATACGCAGTATTTT
CAISEGNTDTQYF
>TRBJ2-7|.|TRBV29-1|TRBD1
TGCAGCGTTGAGCTGGACAGGGCCAATGAGCAGTACTTC
CSVELDRANEQYF
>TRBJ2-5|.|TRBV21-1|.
TGTGCCAGCAGCATTTCGGTGGATTTAGCGGGGGGGCAAGAGACCCAGTACTTC
CASSISVDLAGGQETQYF
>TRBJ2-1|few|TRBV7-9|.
TGTGCCAGCAGCCAACGGGGGAGCTCCTACAATGAGCAGTTCTTC
CASSQRGSSYNEQFF
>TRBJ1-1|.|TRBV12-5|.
TGTGCTAGTGGTCCCGACGCGGGCCGGTGGACTGAAGCTTTCTTT
CASGPDAGRWTEAFF
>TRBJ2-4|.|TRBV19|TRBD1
TGTGCCAGTAGTGCAACCGGGACAGGAGCCAAAAACATTCAGTACTTC
CASSATGTGAKNIQYF
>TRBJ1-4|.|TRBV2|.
TGTGCCAGCAGTGAAGCGCTTGGAGGTGAAAAACTGTTTTTT
CASSEALGGEKLFF
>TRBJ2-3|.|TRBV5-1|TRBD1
TGCGCCAGCAGCATTGGACAGGGGGCCGACACAGATACGCAGTATTTT
CASSIGQGADTDTQYF
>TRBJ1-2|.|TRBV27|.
TGTGCCAGCAGTTCACGAAGCTATGGCTACACCTTC
CASSSRSYGYTF
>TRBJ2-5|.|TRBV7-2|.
TGTGCCAGCATGGTGGTGGCCCCAGAGACCCAGTACTTC
CASMVVAPETQYF
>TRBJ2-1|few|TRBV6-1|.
TGTGCCAGCAGATCAAGGGGATTGAATGAGCAGTTCTTC
CASRSRGLNEQFF
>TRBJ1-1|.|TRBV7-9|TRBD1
TGTGCCAGCAGGGCCTTTCGGACAGGGGCTATGGCGGACACTGAAGCTTTCTTT
CASRAFRTGAMADTEAFF
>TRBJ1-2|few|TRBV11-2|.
TGTGCCAGCAGCTCCCGGGACCCCAATTATGGCTACACCTTC
CASSSRDPNYGYTF
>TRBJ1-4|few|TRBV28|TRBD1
TGTGCCAGCAGTTCCCACAGGGGCGATAATGAAAAACTGTTTTTT
CASSSHRGDNEKLFF
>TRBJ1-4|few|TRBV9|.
TGTGCCAGCAGCAGGGGGACAACTAATGAAAAACTGTTTTTT
CASSRGTTNEKLFF
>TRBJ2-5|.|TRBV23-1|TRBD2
TGCGCCAGCAGACACCCGCCGTCCAGCGGGGATTGGGGAGAGACCCAGTACTTC
CASRHPPSSGDWGETQYF
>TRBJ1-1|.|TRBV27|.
TGTGCCAGCAGTTTATTCAGGGCAGAAGGCACTGAAGCTTTCTTT
CASSLFRAEGTEAFF
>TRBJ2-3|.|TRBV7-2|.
TGTGCCAGCCAAAAAGGAGGGGATACGCAGTATTTT
CASQKGGDTQYF
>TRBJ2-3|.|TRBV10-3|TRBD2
TGTGCCATCAGTTCGGGACTAGGGACAGATACGCAGTATTTT
CAISSGLGTDTQYF
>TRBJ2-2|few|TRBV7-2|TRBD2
TGTGCCAGCAGTCGCGGGGGTTCCGGGGAGCTGTTTTTT
CASSRGGSGELFF
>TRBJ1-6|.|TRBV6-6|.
TGTGCCAGCAGGCCATCTAGCTCCTATAATTCACCCCTCCACTTT
CASRPSSSYNSPLHF
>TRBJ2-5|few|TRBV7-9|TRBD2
TGTGCCAGCAGCCTCCGGACTAGCGGCACAGAGACCCAGTACTTC
CASSLRTSGTETQYF
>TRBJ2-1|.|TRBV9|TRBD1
TGTGCCAGCAGCGTAGTACAGGGGGTTGGCAATGAGCAGTTCTTC
CASSVVQGVGNEQFF
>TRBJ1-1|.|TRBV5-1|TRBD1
TGCGCCAGCAGCTGGAGGGGGCCCCAGGACACTGAAGCTTTCTTT
CASSWRGPQDTEAFF
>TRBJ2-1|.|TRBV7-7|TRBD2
TGTGCTAGCAGCACAGGGACTAGCGCGAATGAGCAGTTCTTC
CASSTGTSANEQFF
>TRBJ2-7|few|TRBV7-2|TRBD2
TGTGCCAGCAGTACGGCACTAGCGGGTTACGAGCAGTACTTC
CASSTALAGYEQYF
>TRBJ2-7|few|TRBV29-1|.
TGCAGCGTTACCCGCGACGAGCAGTACTTC
CSVTRDEQYF